This T cell receptor beta chain was retrieved from a study of shared clonotypes between healthy human individuals. Turning to the study itself: The cohort comprised a couple of women and a few men. Their ages spanned 18 to 49 years. Study conclusions and caveats: Collection of samples was limited to blood; tissue repertoires likely differ. Sorted-subset sequencing, rarefaction showed, was incomplete despite large depth.

TCRdb keeps only in-frame clones here, not all; method: immunoSEQ multiplex PCR. This sample carries under 550,000 clones, 90% to 96% of them seen once, and the ten largest clones take about 0.054%. Concerning this clone itself: Its antigen is unidentified.

Trimming took 4 bases from V and 4 from J, leaving 13 bases between them. Germline V gene lookup returns CDR1 SEHNR and CDR2 FQNEAQ (reference sequence). This CDR3 has 15 amino acids. The chain couples TRBV7-9 to TRBJ2-2, with D unresolved. The clonotype comes from a woman between 25 and 40 years old in good health. Sequenced: naive CD4+ T cells sorted from blood. Regarding subset: CD45RA+ positively selected. CDR3 protein: CASSSNAYATGELFF. The CDR3 region has the DNA TGTGCCAGCAGCTCTAACGCCTACGCCACCGGGGAGCTGTTTTTT.